These 9 T cell receptor beta chains share one sample of origin, sequenced in a study of cytomegalovirus exposure and HLA in healthy donors. PCR used 60 Vbeta primers and 13 Jbeta primers. Produced via immunoSEQ multiplex PCR; TCRdb's table is partial and in-frame only. In the table there are 100,000 to 150,000 clones, roughly 83% of which are singletons. Sequences were obtained from PBMCs. These TCRs come from a man between 18 and 35 years old in good health and CMV-seropositive.

The chain recombines TRBV5-1 with TRBJ2-3; 8 positions agree with TRBD1. Looked up from germline, CDR1 is SGHRS and CDR2 is YFSETQ. The junction had 3 bases not matched to a gene; V was cut back by 0 bases and J by 3 bases. The CDR3 consists of 15 residues. The CDR3 sequence: CASSLAGGVTDTQYF. In DNA form, the CDR3 reads TGCGCCAGCAGCTTGGCAGGGGGCGTAACAGATACGCAGTATTTT. The complete variable domain, with remaining parts taken from reference TRBV5-1 and TRBJ2-3, reads KAGVTQTPRYLIKTRGQQVTLSCSPISGHRSVSWYQQTPGQGLQFLFEYFSETQRNKGNFPGRFSGRQFSNSRSEMNVSTLELGDSALYLCASSLAGGVTDTQYFGPGTRLTVL.

This clone was seen more than once but under ten times. This rearrangement joins TRBV9 to TRBJ1-4; D may be TRBD1 (5 bases). CDR3 length: 16 amino acids. The germline CDR1 and CDR2 sequences are SGDLS and YYNGEE. V dropped 4 bases and J dropped 7 bases, with 20 bases sitting between them. The CDR3 sequence is CASSPSGGGLGEKLFF. The CDR3 nucleotides are TGTGCCAGCAGCCCATCCGGGGGAGGGTTAGGTGAAAAACTGTTTTTT.

The chain combines TRBV11-2 with TRBJ2-7, with D possibly TRBD1 on 5 matching bases. The germline gives CDR1 SGHAT, CDR2 FQNNGV. Trimming left V 1 base short and J 2 bases short, with 9 bases between. CDR3 length: 14 residues. The CDR3 region is CASSLGAGPYEQYF. The CDR3 DNA sequence: TGTGCCAGCAGCTTAGGGGCAGGGCCCTACGAGCAGTACTTC.

The chain links TRBV19 to TRBJ1-1; 9 bases fit TRBD1. This CDR3 has 14 amino acids. The germline V gene encodes CDR1 LNHDA and CDR2 SQIVND (reference sequence). J gave up 1 base and V 5 bases, and 2 bases lay outside the gene matches. The CDR3 coding sequence is TGTGCCAGTAGTGTGGGACAGGGGAACACTGAAGCTTTCTTT. This gives the protein CASSVGQGNTEAFF.

The gene calls are TRBV30 and TRBJ2-3; possible D gene TRBD1, 6 bases. CDR3 length: 15 amino acids. Trimming removed 4 bases from V and 0 bases from J, with 14 bases in between. Germline V CDR1 and CDR2: GTSNPN, SVGIG (reference sequence). CDR3 amino acids: CAWTKTGSSTDTQYF. The CDR3 DNA sequence: TGTGCCTGGACCAAGACAGGCTCTAGCACAGATACGCAGTATTTT. The full variable domain, with the rest looked up from reference TRBV30 and TRBJ2-3, is SQTIHQWPATLVQPVGSPLSLECTVEGTSNPNLYWYRQAAGRGLQLLFYSVGIGQISSEVPQNLSASRPQDRQFILSSKKLLLSDSGFYLCAWTKTGSSTDTQYFGPGTRLTVL.

This clone was seen just once. The chain carries TRBV13 and TRBJ2-7; the D gene is possibly TRBD2 (6 bases). CDR1 is PRHDT, CDR2 FYEKMQ, per germline (reference sequence). The CDR3 consists of 15 residues. With 7 bases removed from V and 3 bases from J, the gap between germline ends came to 19 bases. This chain's CDR3 is CASTSTGVSLYEQYF. The CDR3 DNA is TGTGCCAGCACCTCCACGGGGGTTTCCCTCTACGAGCAGTACTTC.

This chain joins TRBV2 and TRBJ2-7, with D perhaps matching TRBD1 (6 bases). The V gene's germline CDR1 is SNHLY and CDR2 FYNNEI. The CDR3 totals 14 residues. V lost 1 base and J 6 bases, leaving 13 bases between the germline ends. CDR3 amino acids: CASSEELTGIEQYF. CDR3 nucleotide sequence: TGTGCCAGCAGTGAAGAATTAACAGGGATCGAGCAGTACTTC. Full variable domain (rest looked up from reference TRBV2 and TRBJ2-7): EPEVTQTPSHQVTQMGQEVILRCVPISNHLYFYWYRQILGQKVEFLVSFYNNEISEKSEIFDDQFSVERPDGSNFTLKIRSTKLEDSAMYFCASSEELTGIEQYFGPGTRLTVT.

This clone was counted a single time. The V call is TRBV7-2, the J call TRBJ1-2; D is perhaps TRBD1 (5 bases). This CDR3 has 14 amino acids. In germline, CDR1 is SGHTA, CDR2 FQGNSA. V lost 2 bases, J lost 2 bases, and 9 bases lay in between. The CDR3 DNA reads as TGTGCCAGCAGCTTATTCGGACAAAACTATGGCTACACCTTC. It specifies CASSLFGQNYGYTF.

The chain recombines TRBV5-1 with TRBJ1-1; D is undetermined. Germline V lookup: CDR1 SGHRS, CDR2 YFSETQ. Trimming cost V 0 bases and J 7 bases, with 16 bases left between them. This CDR3 spans 15 amino acids. The CDR3 reads CASSLEMTSGGEAFF. The DNA of the CDR3 is TGCGCCAGCAGCTTGGAAATGACCTCAGGTGGTGAAGCTTTCTTT.